Given below is one T cell receptor beta chain in context. This CDR3 is built from 14 residues. The germline CDR1 and CDR2 sequences are SGHNT and YYREEE (reference sequence). J lost 6 bases, V lost 5 bases, and 10 bases had no gene match. PCR involved 60 Vbeta and 13 Jbeta primers. Using immunoSEQ multiplex PCR, the repertoire was profiled, and TCRdb retains in-frame clones only, with some absent. The sample has about 200,000 clones, approximately 85% seen once; the top ten hold roughly 2.5%. These data are taken from a study of cytomegalovirus exposure and HLA in healthy donors. This receptor was obtained from a woman in her thirties or forties in good health and CMV-seronegative. The chain recombines TRBV5-4 with TRBJ2-7, with 8 bases lining up with TRBD2. The sequenced material came from PBMCs. For the CDR3, the DNA is TGTGCCAGCAGTTTAGGCGGACTAGCCCGCGAGCAGTACTTC. Residues: CASSLGGLAREQYF.